The 17 T cell receptor beta chains below were found in one sample sequenced in a study of Ad26.COV2.S vaccination and SARS-CoV-2 variants. Data came from immunoSEQ multiplex PCR; TCRdb stores just in-frame clones and leaves some out. In the table there are about 280,000 clones, around 87% of which are singletons. The treatment is: around 19 received Ad26.COV2.S at low or high dose, single or two shots; about 5 received placebo; per-sample allocation not given. Samples were taken on day 63 after the first vaccine or placebo injection. Sequences were derived from peripheral blood, sampled in a trial of Ad26.COV2.S vaccine versus placebo. These receptors came from a person between 18 and 59 years old who received the Ad26.COV2.S COVID-19 vaccine or a placebo.

This clone was detected only once. The J gene is TRBJ1-2, the V gene TRBV9, with D unresolved. Trimming cost V 0 bases and J 2 bases, with 5 bases left between them. Germline CDR1 and CDR2: SGDLS and YYNGEE. The CDR3 loop spans 13 amino acids. This CDR3 reads CASSVAGNYGYTF. The CDR3 DNA is TGTGCCAGCAGCGTAGCAGGAAACTATGGCTACACCTTC.

The genes are TRBV5-1 and TRBJ2-7, with TRBD1 as a possible D gene (6 bases). Germline CDR1 SGHRS, CDR2 YFSETQ. Trimming left V 4 bases short and J 1 base short, with 9 bases between. This CDR3 comprises 13 residues. DNA of the CDR3: TGCGCCAGCAGCAGAGGACAGTCCTACGAGCAGTACTTC. It codes for CASSRGQSYEQYF.

The chain employs TRBV7-7 and TRBJ2-2; 11 nucleotides match TRBD2. The CDR3 consists of 16 residues. With V trimmed by 6 bases and J by 5 bases, 8 bases remained unmatched. Germline V gene data show CDR1 as SSHAT and CDR2 as FNYEAQ (reference sequence). CDR3: CASSRTSGSFTGELFF. The CDR3 region has the DNA TGTGCCAGCAGTCGCACTAGCGGGAGTTTTACCGGGGAGCTGTTTTTT.

The chain links TRBV6-6 to TRBJ1-4, with TRBD1 identical over 10 bases. CDR1 is MNHNY, CDR2 SVGAGI, per germline (reference sequence). There are 13 residues in the CDR3. V shed 6 bases, J shed 8 bases, and the junction held 3 bases outside the gene matches. In DNA, the CDR3 is TGTGCCAGCAGCAGGACAGGGGGGGAAAAACTGTTTTTT. It is translated as CASSRTGGEKLFF.

This clone was seen many times. The J gene is TRBJ2-7, the V gene TRBV28, with D perhaps matching TRBD2 (5 bases). Germline CDR1 MDHEN, CDR2 SYDVKM. The CDR3 runs to 14 residues. V dropped 2 bases and J dropped 6 bases, with 14 bases sitting between them. The CDR3 is CASSLSTSIPEQYF. The DNA of the CDR3 is TGTGCCAGCAGTTTAAGTACTAGTATACCCGAGCAGTACTTC.

The chain carries TRBV5-1 and TRBJ1-2; no firm D call. Germline CDR1 is SGHRS and CDR2 is YFSETQ. Trimming left V 0 bases short and J 8 bases short, with 11 bases between. The CDR3 runs 13 residues. CDR3 sequence: CASSLATNGGYTF. The CDR3 DNA follows: TGCGCCAGCAGCTTGGCCACGAATGGAGGCTACACCTTC.

V gene TRBV30 combines with J gene TRBJ1-2, with 8 bases lining up with TRBD1. This CDR3 is built from 15 residues. The germline V gene encodes CDR1 GTSNPN and CDR2 SVGIG (reference sequence). V shed 0 bases and J 4 bases; nucleotides not matched to a gene: 7. Here the CDR3 reads CAWSVQGEWGYGYTF. CDR3 in DNA: TGTGCCTGGAGTGTACAGGGGGAGTGGGGCTATGGCTACACCTTC.

In this sample, this clone turned up a few times. The chain employs TRBV9 and TRBJ1-1, with D hard to call. Per germline, CDR1 SGDLS and CDR2 YYNGEE. The CDR3 runs to 14 residues. The V end lost 0 bases, the J end lost 3 bases, and 9 bases lay between the germline ends. CDR3 coding DNA: TGTGCCAGCAGCGTAGCTCTCGGGGACACTGAAGCTTTCTTT. Its protein is CASSVALGDTEAFF.

This chain connects TRBV5-1 to TRBJ2-5, with a tentative D call TRBD2 (6 bases). The V gene lost 1 base and the J gene lost 5 bases, with 9 bases spanning the gap. CDR1 SGHRS and CDR2 YFSETQ come from the germline V gene. The CDR3 spans 13 residues. The CDR3 nucleotides are TGCGCCAGCAGCTTGTGGGCGGGGGAGACCCAGTACTTC. This codes for CASSLWAGETQYF.

This chain joins TRBV5-1 and TRBJ2-1, with D possibly matching TRBD2 (6 bases). The CDR3 has 15 residues. Germline CDR1 is SGHRS and CDR2 is YFSETQ. Trimming left V 1 base short and J 6 bases short, with 14 bases between. The CDR3 nucleotides read TGCGCCAGCAGCTTGTTCGGGGGAGGTCTCAATGAGCAGTTCTTC. Amino acid sequence: CASSLFGGGLNEQFF.

The chain uses TRBV5-1 and TRBJ1-4; 8 bases are a match to TRBD1. Trimming removed 2 bases from V and 10 bases from J; junction bases left unmatched: 4. CDR3 size: 13 residues. CDR1 is SGHRS, CDR2 YFSETQ, per germline. The CDR3 is CASSFGQGGKLFF. In DNA, the CDR3 is TGCGCCAGCAGCTTTGGACAGGGAGGAAAACTGTTTTTT.

This clone was seen only once. This chain uses TRBV19 with TRBJ2-5, with 7 bases that match TRBD1. Trimming removed 5 bases from V and 5 bases from J; junction bases left unmatched: 11. CDR3 length equals 15 residues. CDR1 and CDR2 (germline): LNHDA, SQIVND (reference sequence). As DNA, the CDR3 is TGTGCCAGTAGTCCGCGACAGGGACCGTGGGAGACCCAGTACTTC. Protein sequence: CASSPRQGPWETQYF.

The chain has TRBV5-1 and TRBJ1-2, with D possibly being TRBD1 (6 bases). The CDR3 is 15 residues long. V shed 3 bases and J shed 3 bases, with 15 bases lying between them. In germline, CDR1 is SGHRS, CDR2 YFSETQ. The CDR3 region is CASSSLDRGDYGYTF. The CDR3 nucleotides are TGCGCCAGCAGCTCTCTGGATAGGGGGGACTATGGCTACACCTTC.

The chain is built from TRBV6-6 and TRBJ2-1; TRBD2 matches 10 bases. The CDR3 extends over 19 amino acids. Looked up from germline, CDR1 is MNHNY and CDR2 is SVGAGI (reference sequence). Trimming cost V 5 bases and J 4 bases; bases outside gene matches: 17. The CDR3 loop is CASSLGPPGPSGGYNEQFF. Written as DNA, the CDR3 is TGTGCCAGCAGTCTTGGTCCCCCTGGCCCTAGCGGGGGTTACAATGAGCAGTTCTTC.

The CDR3 reads CASSPMGPNTEAFF. CDR3 coding DNA: TGCGCCAGCAGCCCAATGGGCCCTAACACTGAAGCTTTCTTT. The chain employs TRBV5-1 and TRBJ1-1; no reliable D call. Trimming shortened V by 4 bases and J by 2 bases, and 12 bases separated the two germline ends. CDR1 and CDR2 (germline): SGHRS, YFSETQ. The CDR3 loop spans 14 amino acids. Variable domain in full (rest from reference TRBV5-1 and TRBJ1-1): KAGVTQTPRYLIKTRGQQVTLSCSPISGHRSVSWYQQTPGQGLQFLFEYFSETQRNKGNFPGRFSGRQFSNSRSEMNVSTLELGDSALYLCASSPMGPNTEAFFGQGTRLTVV.

V gene TRBV4-1 combines with J gene TRBJ2-7, with D tentatively TRBD2 (5 bases). V was clipped by 5 bases and J by 4 bases, with 18 bases between them. CDR1 and CDR2 (germline): MGHRA, YSYEKL. The CDR3 sequence is 15 residues long. CDR3 in amino acids: CASSNTPSPSYEQYF. As DNA, the CDR3 is TGCGCCAGCAGCAACACGCCTAGCCCGTCGTACGAGCAGTACTTC.

The chain employs TRBV7-9 and TRBJ2-4, with 11 nucleotides matching TRBD2. Germline trimming cut 5 bases from V and 6 bases from J; bases unmatched to any gene: 6. CDR3 size: 15 residues. Germline V gene lookup returns CDR1 SEHNR and CDR2 FQNEAQ (reference sequence). The CDR3 DNA is TGTGCCAGCAGCACTAGAGGACTAGCGGGAAACATTCAGTACTTC. Translating gives CASSTRGLAGNIQYF.